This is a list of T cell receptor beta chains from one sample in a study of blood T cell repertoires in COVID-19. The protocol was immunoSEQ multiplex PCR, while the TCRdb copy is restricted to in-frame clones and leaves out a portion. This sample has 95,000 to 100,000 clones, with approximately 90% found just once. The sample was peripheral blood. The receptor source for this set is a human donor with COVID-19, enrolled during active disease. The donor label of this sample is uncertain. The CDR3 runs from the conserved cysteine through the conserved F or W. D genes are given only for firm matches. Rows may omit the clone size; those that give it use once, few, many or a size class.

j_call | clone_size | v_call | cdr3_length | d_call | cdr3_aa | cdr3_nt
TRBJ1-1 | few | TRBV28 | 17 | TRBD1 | CASSGWGGQVDGNEAFF | TGTGCCAGCAGTGGATGGGGGGGACAGGTCGATGGCAATGAAGCTTTCTTT
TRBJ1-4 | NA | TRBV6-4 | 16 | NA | CASSDPRGAVNEKLFF | TGTGCCAGCAGTGACCCACGCGGGGCGGTTAATGAAAAACTGTTTTTT
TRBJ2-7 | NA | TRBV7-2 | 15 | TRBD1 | CASSTGQGGSYEQYF | TGTGCCAGCAGCACGGGACAGGGGGGCTCCTACGAGCAGTACTTC
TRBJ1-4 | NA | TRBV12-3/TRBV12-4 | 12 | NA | CASSPGDGKLFF | TGTGCCAGCAGTCCCGGGGATGGAAAACTGTTTTTT
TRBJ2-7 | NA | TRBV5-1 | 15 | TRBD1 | CASSRRGTGGFEQYF | TGCGCCAGCAGCCGCCGTGGGACAGGGGGGTTCGAGCAGTACTTC
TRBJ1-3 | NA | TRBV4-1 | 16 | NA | CASSQDRGAFGNTIYF | TGCGCCAGCAGCCAAGATCGGGGGGCCTTTGGAAACACCATATATTTT
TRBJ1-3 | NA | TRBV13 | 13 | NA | CASSFGQGNTIYF | TGTGCCAGCAGCTTTGGACAGGGAAACACCATATATTTT
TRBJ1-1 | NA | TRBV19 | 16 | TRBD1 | CASSNPNRGLNTEAFF | TGTGCCAGTAGTAATCCTAACAGGGGGCTAAACACTGAAGCTTTCTTT
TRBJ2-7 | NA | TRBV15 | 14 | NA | CATSRGGGVDEQYF | TGTGCCACCAGCAGAGGTGGAGGGGTCGACGAGCAGTACTTC
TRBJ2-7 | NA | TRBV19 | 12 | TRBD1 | CASSDRGYEQYF | TGTGCCAGTAGCGACAGGGGCTACGAGCAGTACTTC
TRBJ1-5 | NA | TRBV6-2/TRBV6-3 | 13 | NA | CASSNTPNQPQHF | TGTGCCAGCAGTAACACACCAAATCAGCCCCAGCATTTT
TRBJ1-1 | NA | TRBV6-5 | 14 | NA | CASRTTGMNTEAFF | TGTGCCAGCAGAACAACAGGGATGAACACTGAAGCTTTCTTT
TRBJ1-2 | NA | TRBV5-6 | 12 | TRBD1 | CASSLGQGASTF | TGTGCCAGCAGCTTGGGACAGGGAGCCTCCACCTTC
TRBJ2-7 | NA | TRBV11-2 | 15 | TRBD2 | CASSLMQRGGHEQYF | TGTGCCAGCAGCTTAATGCAGCGGGGGGGCCACGAGCAGTACTTC
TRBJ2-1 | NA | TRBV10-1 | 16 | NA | CASSEWLGGSYNEQFF | TGCGCCAGCAGTGAGTGGCTCGGCGGTTCCTACAATGAGCAGTTCTTC
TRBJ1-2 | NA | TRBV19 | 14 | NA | CASSDVGTNYGYTF | TGTGCCAGTTCTGATGTGGGGACAAACTATGGCTACACCTTC
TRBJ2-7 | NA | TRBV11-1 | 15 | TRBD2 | CASSPRGLAGAGQYF | TGTGCCAGCAGTCCCCGGGGACTAGCGGGGGCCGGGCAGTACTTC
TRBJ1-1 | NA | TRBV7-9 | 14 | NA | CASSLAVRRTEAFF | TGTGCCAGCAGCTTAGCGGTCCGGAGGACTGAAGCTTTCTTT
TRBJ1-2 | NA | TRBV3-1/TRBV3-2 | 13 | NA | CASSFGEGYGYTF | TGTGCCAGCAGCTTCGGGGAGGGATATGGCTACACCTTC
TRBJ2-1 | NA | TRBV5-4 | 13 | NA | CASSSQNRDEQFF | TGTGCCAGCAGCTCCCAGAACCGGGATGAGCAGTTCTTC
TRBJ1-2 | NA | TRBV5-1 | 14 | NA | CASSSGSEFYGYTF | TGCGCCAGCAGCTCGGGATCCGAGTTCTATGGCTACACCTTC
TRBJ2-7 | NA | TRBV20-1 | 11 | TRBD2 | CSVRSGNEQYF | TGCAGTGTCAGAAGCGGGAACGAGCAGTACTTC
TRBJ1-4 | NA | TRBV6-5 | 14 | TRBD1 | CASSLGQADEKLFF | TGTGCCAGCAGTTTAGGACAGGCGGATGAAAAACTGTTTTTT
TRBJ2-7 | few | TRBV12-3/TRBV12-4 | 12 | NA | CASSWGSAEQYF | TGTGCCAGCAGTTGGGGTAGCGCCGAGCAGTACTTC
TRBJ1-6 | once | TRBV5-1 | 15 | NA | CASSSGGSNNSPLHF | TGCGCCAGCAGCTCGGGGGGAAGCAATAATTCACCCCTCCACTTT
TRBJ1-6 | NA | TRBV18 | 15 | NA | CASSLTRDRGSPLHF | TGTGCCAGCTCACTTACCCGGGATAGAGGATCACCCCTCCACTTT
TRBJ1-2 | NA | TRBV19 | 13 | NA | CASRPDTNYGYTF | TGTGCCAGTAGACCGGACACTAACTATGGCTACACCTTC
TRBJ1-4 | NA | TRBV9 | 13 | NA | CASTGGQGEKLFF | TGTGCCAGCACCGGTGGTCAGGGGGAAAAACTGTTTTTT
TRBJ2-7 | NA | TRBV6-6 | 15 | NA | CASSYSTGEGYEQYF | TGTGCCAGCAGTTACTCGACAGGGGAGGGATACGAGCAGTACTTC
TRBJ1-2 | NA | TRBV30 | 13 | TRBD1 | CAWARDRGVGYTF | TGTGCCTGGGCTAGGGACAGGGGGGTCGGCTACACCTTC
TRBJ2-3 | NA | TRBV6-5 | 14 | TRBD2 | CASRAGVSTDTQYF | TGTGCCAGCAGGGCGGGGGTCAGCACAGATACGCAGTATTTT
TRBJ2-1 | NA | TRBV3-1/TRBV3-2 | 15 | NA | CASSQGPGSYNEQFF | TGTGCCAGCAGCCAAGGCCCAGGCTCCTACAATGAGCAGTTCTTC
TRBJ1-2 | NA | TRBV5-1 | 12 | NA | CASSLSAGGYTF | TGCGCCAGCAGCCTTTCCGCGGGGGGCTACACCTTC
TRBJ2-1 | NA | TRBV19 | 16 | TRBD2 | CASSTLAGESYNEQFF | TGTGCCAGTAGTACCCTAGCGGGAGAGTCCTACAATGAGCAGTTCTTC
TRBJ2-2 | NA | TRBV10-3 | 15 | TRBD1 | CAIGGTGANTGELFF | TGTGCCATCGGGGGGACAGGGGCGAACACCGGGGAGCTGTTTTTT
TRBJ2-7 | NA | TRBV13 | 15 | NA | CASSFTEGEGAEQYF | TGTGCCAGCAGCTTTACGGAGGGCGAAGGGGCCGAGCAGTACTTC
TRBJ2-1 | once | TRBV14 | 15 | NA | CASSQLGHLSNEQFF | TGTGCCAGCAGCCAATTGGGGCACTTGAGCAATGAGCAGTTCTTC